The sequence of this T cell receptor (beta chain) was determined in a study of blood T cell repertoires in COVID-19. Study overall: From T cells, B-cell-depleted T cells, or PBMCs came the material, which was cDNA or gDNA.

Enrolment of Seattle patients took place during active infection, and they were followed longitudinally. CDR1 and CDR2 from the germline V gene are MRHNA and SNTAGT. Trimming stripped 6 bases from V and 2 bases from J, with 13 bases between. This CDR3 comprises 15 residues. In the original workflow: Reference gene primer amplification in the assay estimated nucleated cell counts. TCRdb's copy holds only in-frame clones and misses some; the assay was immunoSEQ multiplex PCR. V and J calls and clone size are as listed in that table; D and trimming were resolved from the DNA. The sample yields 180,000 or so clones, 80% to 85% seen once.

The TCR originated in a woman in her 70s with COVID-19, enrolled during active disease. The V gene is TRBV6-4, the J gene TRBJ2-2; D might be TRBD1 (5 bases). The specimen sequenced was peripheral blood. CDR3 in DNA: TGTGCCAGCAGGACAGAGGACGGAAACACCGGGGAGCTGTTTTTT. Amino acids: CASRTEDGNTGELFF.